The 9 T cell receptor beta chains given below trace back to one sample, sequenced in a study of cytomegalovirus exposure and HLA in healthy donors. The PCR contained 60 Vbeta and 13 Jbeta primers. Measured with immunoSEQ multiplex PCR; TCRdb has only the in-frame clones, and not every one. The profile shows some 200,000 clones, more than 85% of them singletons. Specimen: PBMCs. The receptors here all came from a girl in the first two years of life in good health and CMV-seronegative.

The V gene is TRBV19, the J gene TRBJ1-2; 8 nucleotides line up with TRBD1. The ends lost 8 bases at V and 6 bases at J; junction bases unmatched: 2. The CDR3 loop spans 11 amino acids. Germline CDR1 reads LNHDA; CDR2 reads SQIVND (reference sequence). The DNA for the CDR3 is TGTGCCAGTGGGACAGGACATGGCTACACCTTC. Its protein is CASGTGHGYTF.

This clone showed up just once. The chain has TRBV2 and TRBJ1-1; D is possibly TRBD1 (6 bases). V was clipped by 7 bases and J by 5 bases, with 14 bases between them. The CDR3 extends over 13 amino acids. Germline CDR1 is SNHLY and CDR2 is FYNNEI. The CDR3 loop reads CASKGQGRTEAFF. For the CDR3, the DNA is TGTGCCAGCAAGGGGCAGGGGAGAACTGAAGCTTTCTTT.

The chain has TRBV6-5 and TRBJ2-5; weak D call: TRBD1 (6 bases). The J call may be incorrect, as the DNA end agrees better with TRBJ2-7. CDR3 length: 15 amino acids. CDR1 is MNHEY, CDR2 SVGAGI, per germline. CDR3 residues: CASSYSATGSYEQYF. CDR3 nucleotides: TGTGCCAGCAGTTACTCGGCTACAGGGTCTTACGAGCAGTACTTC.

This clone appeared once. The chain uses TRBV7-9 and TRBJ1-1; D is unclear. The CDR3 runs to 13 residues. Germline loops: CDR1 SEHNR, CDR2 FQNEAQ (reference sequence). Trimming left V 4 bases short and J 0 bases short, with 6 bases between. The CDR3 coding sequence is TGTGCCAGCAGCTATGAGATGAACACTGAAGCTTTCTTT. It specifies CASSYEMNTEAFF.

The chain links TRBV10-1 to TRBJ2-2; a weak D match, TRBD2 (5 bases). Germline-derived CDR1 and CDR2 are WNHNN and SYGVQD (reference sequence). The CDR3 runs to 13 residues. The ends were cut back, 4 bases at V and 3 bases at J, with 6 bases in the middle. The CDR3 DNA reads TGCGCCAGCAGTGCCGGGGACACCGGGGAGCTGTTTTTT. Translation gives CASSAGDTGELFF.

This chain joins TRBV7-2 and TRBJ2-7, with 7 bases identical to TRBD2. The CDR3 totals 14 residues. Germline lookup yields CDR1 SGHTA and CDR2 FQGNSA. V lost 2 bases to trimming and J lost 2 bases; unmatched junction nucleotides: 3. The CDR3 region has the DNA TGTGCCAGCAGCTTAACTAGCGTGACCTACGAGCAGTACTTC. It codes for CASSLTSVTYEQYF.

The V and J genes are TRBV11-2 and TRBJ2-5; 9 bases are a match to TRBD2. CDR1 and CDR2 (germline): SGHAT, FQNNGV. Germline trimming cut 3 bases from V and 4 bases from J; bases unmatched to any gene: 6. The CDR3 is made up of 15 amino acids. CDR3 amino acids: CASSLPLAGRETQYF. CDR3 bases: TGTGCCAGCAGCTTGCCTCTAGCGGGGAGAGAGACCCAGTACTTC.

The sample holds a few counts of this clone. This chain links TRBV6-6 with TRBJ1-1; 8 positions agree with TRBD1. CDR3 length equals 13 residues. V shed 6 bases, J shed 6 bases, and the junction held 6 bases outside the gene matches. CDR1 MNHNY and CDR2 SVGAGI come from the germline V gene (reference sequence). CDR3 sequence (DNA): TGTGCCAGCAGACACCAGGGGGCGTCTGAAGCTTTCTTT. Amino acids: CASRHQGASEAFF.

This chain joins TRBV2 and TRBJ2-7, with TRBD1 identical over 7 bases. Germline V gene lookup returns CDR1 SNHLY and CDR2 FYNNEI. The CDR3 totals 14 residues. V lost 6 bases, J lost 0 bases, and 5 bases stayed unmatched. The CDR3 region has the DNA TGTGCCAGCAGGCGACGGGACAGCTCCTACGAGCAGTACTTC. It encodes CASRRRDSSYEQYF. Complete variable domain (other parts from reference TRBV2 and TRBJ2-7): EPEVTQTPSHQVTQMGQEVILRCVPISNHLYFYWYRQILGQKVEFLVSFYNNEISEKSEIFDDQFSVERPDGSNFTLKIRSTKLEDSAMYFCASRRRDSSYEQYFGPGTRLTVT.